Listed below are T cell receptor beta chains from one sample, sequenced in a study of blood T cell repertoires in COVID-19. Clones were read by immunoSEQ multiplex PCR, and TCRdb kept only the in-frame ones, dropping some. The sample has about 94,000 clones, about three quarters seen once. The sequencing sample was made of peripheral blood. Source of these receptors: a human donor in a cohort sampled during active COVID-19. CDR3s include the opening cysteine and the closing phenylalanine or tryptophan. A D gene is named only where the DNA matches it firmly. For some rows the clone size is stated as once, few or many, or as a class when expanded; others skip it.

d_call | j_call | clone_size | v_call | cdr3_aa | cdr3_nt
- | TRBJ1-4 | - | TRBV5-1 | CASSPPGLEEKLFF | TGCGCCAGCAGCCCTCCCGGTTTGGAGGAAAAACTGTTTTTT
- | TRBJ2-5 | - | TRBV29-1 | CSVALGRETQYF | TGCAGCGTTGCACTAGGCAGGGAGACCCAGTACTTC
TRBD1 | TRBJ2-3 | - | TRBV4-1 | CASSQKGTGERMMQYF | TGCGCCAGCAGCCAGAAAGGGACAGGGGAAAGGATGATGCAGTATTTT
- | TRBJ1-4 | - | TRBV12-3/TRBV12-4 | CASAATNEKLFF | TGTGCCAGCGCGGCAACTAATGAAAAACTGTTTTTT
TRBD2 | TRBJ2-7 | - | TRBV7-2 | CASSPQRGGSYEQYF | TGTGCCAGCAGCCCTCAGCGGGGGGGCTCCTACGAGCAGTACTTC
- | TRBJ2-1 | - | TRBV5-1 | CASRRSGSMASYNEQFF | TGCGCCAGCAGACGGTCGGGGTCCATGGCCTCCTACAATGAGCAGTTCTTC
TRBD1 | TRBJ2-4 | - | TRBV7-8 | CASSDRTGWAKNIQYF | TGTGCCAGCAGCGATCGGACAGGTTGGGCCAAAAACATTCAGTACTTC
- | TRBJ2-5 | - | TRBV28 | CASSFGYAGAETQYF | TGTGCCAGCAGTTTTGGGTATGCGGGGGCTGAGACCCAGTACTTC
TRBD2 | TRBJ2-7 | - | TRBV3-1/TRBV3-2 | CASSQGNSGISYEQYF | TGTGCCAGCAGCCAAGGGAACAGCGGGATTTCCTACGAGCAGTACTTC
- | TRBJ2-3 | - | TRBV6-5 | CASRGHDTQYF | TGTGCCAGCAGGGGGCACGATACGCAGTATTTT
TRBD1 | TRBJ1-3 | - | TRBV2 | CAGQEGDGNTIYF | TGTGCCGGACAGGAAGGTGATGGAAACACCATATATTTT
- | TRBJ2-5 | - | TRBV28 | CASRGLIISQETQYF | TGTGCCAGCCGGGGTCTGATTATTTCCCAAGAGACCCAGTACTTC
- | TRBJ1-1 | - | TRBV7-9 | CASSQGGGGPIEAFF | TGTGCCAGCAGCCAAGGGGGTGGCGGGCCTATAGAAGCTTTCTTT
- | TRBJ2-2 | once | TRBV30 | CAWRYTGELFF | TGTGCCTGGAGATATACCGGGGAGCTGTTTTTT
- | TRBJ2-1 | - | TRBV3-1/TRBV3-2 | CASSQGTTIPREQFF | TGTGCCAGCAGCCAAGGGACTACGATACCCCGGGAGCAGTTCTTC
- | TRBJ2-5 | - | TRBV7-9 | CASSLGARGETQYF | TGTGCCAGCAGCTTAGGGGCTAGAGGGGAGACCCAGTACTTC
- | TRBJ1-2 | - | TRBV3-1/TRBV3-2 | CASSPQDGIYGYTF | TGTGCCAGCAGCCCCCAGGACGGGATCTATGGCTACACCTTC
TRBD2 | TRBJ2-5 | - | TRBV29-1 | CSVVGLAGGETQYF | TGCAGCGTTGTGGGGCTAGCGGGAGGAGAGACCCAGTACTTC
TRBD1 | TRBJ1-3 | - | TRBV29-1 | CSVNLRGLGNTIYF | TGCAGCGTGAACCTCAGGGGGCTCGGAAACACCATATATTTT
- | TRBJ1-1 | few | TRBV11-1 | CASSPTKTNASAEAFF | TGTGCCAGCAGCCCGACCAAGACAAACGCGAGTGCTGAAGCTTTCTTT
- | TRBJ2-3 | few | TRBV4-2 | CASSQGFQREDTDTQYF | TGTGCCAGCAGCCAAGGGTTCCAGAGGGAGGACACAGATACGCAGTATTTT
- | TRBJ1-6 | - | TRBV23-1 | CASSLSVPRGLASSYNSPLHF | TGCGCCAGCAGTCTATCAGTCCCTAGGGGCTTGGCGTCCTCCTATAATTCACCCCTCCACTTT
- | TRBJ1-5 | - | TRBV28 | CASSPPLQPQHF | TGTGCCAGCAGTCCCCCCCTCCAGCCCCAGCATTTT
- | TRBJ2-7 | few | TRBV7-8 | CASSAQGRSPLYEQYF | TGTGCCAGCAGCGCCCAGGGCAGGAGCCCCCTCTACGAGCAGTACTTC
TRBD1 | TRBJ1-1 | - | TRBV5-1 | CASSLRQGAFTEAFF | TGCGCCAGCAGCTTGAGGCAGGGGGCTTTTACTGAAGCTTTCTTT
- | TRBJ1-2 | - | TRBV19 | CASSVTSWSRLGYTF | TGTGCCAGTAGTGTCACGTCCTGGAGTCGGCTTGGCTACACCTTC
TRBD1 | TRBJ1-5 | - | TRBV18 | CASSTTAGGDQPQHF | TGTGCCAGCTCGACCACGGCAGGGGGCGATCAGCCCCAGCATTTT
- | TRBJ2-1 | once | TRBV30 | CAWSVGGEQFF | TGTGCCTGGAGTGTGGGAGGTGAGCAGTTCTTC
TRBD2 | TRBJ2-7 | - | TRBV9 | CASSVVAGDVYEQYF | TGTGCCAGCAGCGTAGTAGCGGGAGATGTCTACGAGCAGTACTTC
TRBD1 | TRBJ1-4 | - | TRBV19 | CATEDRGREKLFF | TGTGCCACCGAAGACAGGGGTCGAGAAAAACTGTTTTTT
TRBD2 | TRBJ2-3 | - | TRBV18 | CASSLNPGLVWSF | TGTGCCAGCTCACTCAACCCGGGACTAGTTTGGTCTTTT
TRBD1 | TRBJ1-3 | - | TRBV5-1 | CASSFTGERNTIYF | TGCGCCAGCAGCTTCACAGGGGAAAGAAACACCATATATTTT
TRBD2 | TRBJ2-5 | - | TRBV5-6 | CASSAAGAQETQYF | TGTGCCAGCAGCGCAGCGGGAGCCCAAGAGACCCAGTACTTC
TRBD2 | TRBJ2-1 | - | TRBV13 | CASSRIPGLAGGLSYNEQFF | TGTGCCAGCAGCCGAATTCCGGGACTAGCGGGAGGGCTGTCCTACAATGAGCAGTTCTTC
TRBD2 | TRBJ2-7 | - | TRBV9 | CASSVAGGRAYEQYF | TGTGCCAGCAGCGTAGCCGGCGGGAGGGCCTACGAGCAGTACTTC
- | TRBJ2-4 | - | TRBV28 | CASSLRAGQSKNIQYF | TGTGCCAGCAGCCTTCGGGCGGGGCAATCCAAAAACATTCAGTACTTC
- | TRBJ2-3 | few | TRBV27 | CASSFRENTDTQYF | TGTGCCAGCAGTTTTCGGGAGAACACAGATACGCAGTATTTT
- | TRBJ1-5 | many | TRBV19 | CASNGGTVSQPQHF | TGTGCCAGTAACGGAGGGACTGTTAGTCAGCCCCAGCATTTT
- | TRBJ2-1 | - | TRBV7-2 | CASSFYYNEQFF | TGTGCCAGCAGCTTTTACTACAATGAGCAGTTCTTC
TRBD2 | TRBJ2-2 | - | TRBV12-3/TRBV12-4 | CATGRDGELFF | TGTGCCACCGGGAGGGACGGGGAGCTGTTTTTT
- | TRBJ1-2 | - | TRBV27 | CASRDNLFYGYTF | TGTGCCAGCCGGGACAACCTCTTCTATGGCTACACCTTC
- | TRBJ2-2 | - | TRBV16 | CASSHGANTGELFF | TGTGCCAGCAGCCACGGGGCGAACACCGGGGAGCTGTTTTTT
TRBD2 | TRBJ2-1 | - | TRBV2 | CASSPSTSSLYNEQFF | TGTGCCAGCAGCCCCTCGACTAGCTCCCTCTACAATGAGCAGTTCTTC